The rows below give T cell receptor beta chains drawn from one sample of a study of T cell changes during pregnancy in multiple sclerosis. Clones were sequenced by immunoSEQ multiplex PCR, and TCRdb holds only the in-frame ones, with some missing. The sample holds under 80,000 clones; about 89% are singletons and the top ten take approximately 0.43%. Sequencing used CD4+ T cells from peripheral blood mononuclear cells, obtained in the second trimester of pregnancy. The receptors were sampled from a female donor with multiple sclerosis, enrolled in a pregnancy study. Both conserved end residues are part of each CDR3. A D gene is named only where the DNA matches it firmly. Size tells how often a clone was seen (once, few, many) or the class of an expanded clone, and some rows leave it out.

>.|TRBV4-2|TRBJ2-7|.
CASSQDAQVTYEQYF
TGTGCCAGCAGCCAAGACGCTCAGGTTACCTACGAGCAGTACTTC
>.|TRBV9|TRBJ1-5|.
CASSVGHTNQPQHF
TGTGCCAGCAGCGTGGGACACACTAATCAGCCCCAGCATTTT
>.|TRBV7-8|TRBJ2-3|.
CASSSGRGASTDTQYF
TGTGCCAGCAGCTCGGGACGGGGGGCGAGCACAGATACGCAGTATTTT
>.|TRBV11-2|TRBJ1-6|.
CASSLAPGDSPLHF
TGTGCCAGCAGCTTAGCCCCGGGAGATTCACCCCTCCACTTT
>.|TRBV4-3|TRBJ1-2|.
CASSQELRSGGRQLYHGYTF
TGCGCCAGCAGCCAAGAGTTACGCAGCGGGGGACGACAATTGTACCATGGCTACACCTTC
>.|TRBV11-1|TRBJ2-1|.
CASSWDMGSNEQFF
TGTGCCAGCAGTTGGGACATGGGGTCCAATGAGCAGTTCTTC
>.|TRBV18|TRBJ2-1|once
CASSPPDRDNNEQFF
TGTGCCAGCTCACCACCGGACCGGGACAACAATGAGCAGTTCTTC
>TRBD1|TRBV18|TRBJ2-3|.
CASSPLRQGALTDTQYF
TGTGCCAGCTCACCCTTGCGGCAGGGGGCTTTGACAGATACGCAGTATTTT
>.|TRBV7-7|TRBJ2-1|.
CASSPGLIYNEQFF
TGTGCCAGCAGCCCCGGACTAATATACAATGAGCAGTTCTTC
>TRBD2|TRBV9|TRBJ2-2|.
CASSAGTSSTGELFF
TGTGCCAGCAGCGCCGGGACTAGCAGCACCGGGGAGCTGTTTTTT
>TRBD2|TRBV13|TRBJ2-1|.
CASSYFSGNYNEQFF
TGTGCCAGCAGTTACTTCAGCGGGAACTACAATGAGCAGTTCTTC
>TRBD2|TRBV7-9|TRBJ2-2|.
CASSNSAGGNTGELFF
TGTGCCAGCAGTAACTCCGCGGGAGGGAACACCGGGGAGCTGTTTTTT
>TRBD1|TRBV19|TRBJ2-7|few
CASRPGQGFHEQYF
TGTGCCAGTAGGCCGGGACAGGGTTTCCACGAGCAGTACTTC
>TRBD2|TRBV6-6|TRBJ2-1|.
CASSRRGGRDNEQFF
TGTGCCAGCAGTCGGCGGGGGGGCCGGGACAATGAGCAGTTCTTC
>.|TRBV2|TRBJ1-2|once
CASSVRGDYGYTF
TGTGCCAGCAGTGTAAGGGGCGACTATGGCTACACCTTC
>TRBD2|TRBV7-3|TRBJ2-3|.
CASSFLAGVPDTQYF
TGTGCCAGCAGCTTTCTAGCGGGAGTGCCAGATACGCAGTATTTT
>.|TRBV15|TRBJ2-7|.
CATSRELPVGGYYEQYF
TGTGCCACCAGCAGAGAGTTACCAGTGGGGGGATACTACGAGCAGTACTTC
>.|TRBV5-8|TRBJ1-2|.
CASSLRVTAYGYTF
TGTGCCAGCAGCCTCAGGGTAACGGCTTATGGCTACACCTTC
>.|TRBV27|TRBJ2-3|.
CASSPLPRDTQYF
TGTGCCAGCAGTCCCCTGCCCCGGGATACGCAGTATTTT
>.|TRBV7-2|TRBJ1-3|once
CASSLTGNSGNTIYF
TGTGCCAGCAGCTTAACGGGGAACTCTGGAAACACCATATATTTT
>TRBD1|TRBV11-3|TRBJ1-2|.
CASSEQGLGHYGYTF
TGTGCCAGCAGCGAACAGGGGTTGGGCCACTATGGCTACACCTTC
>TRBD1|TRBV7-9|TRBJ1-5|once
CASSRTGDSNQPQHF
TGTGCCAGCAGCCGGACAGGGGATAGCAATCAGCCCCAGCATTTT
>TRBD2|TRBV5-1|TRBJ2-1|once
CASSLAGGFEQFF
TGCGCCAGCAGCTTGGCGGGAGGTTTTGAGCAGTTCTTC
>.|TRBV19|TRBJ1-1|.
CASSLGPGAIEAFF
TGTGCCAGTAGTCTCGGGCCAGGGGCCATTGAAGCTTTCTTT
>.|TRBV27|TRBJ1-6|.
CASSLYSSYNSPLHF
TGTGCCAGCAGTTTATACAGCTCCTATAATTCACCCCTCCACTTT
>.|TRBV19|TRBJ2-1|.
CASSAPPRGVWLNEQFF
TGTGCCAGTAGTGCCCCCCCCCGCGGGGTCTGGCTGAATGAGCAGTTCTTC
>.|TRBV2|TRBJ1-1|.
CASSEVDTEAFF
TGTGCCAGCAGTGAGGTAGACACTGAAGCTTTCTTT
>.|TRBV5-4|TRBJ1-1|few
CASSRPREDTEAFF
TGTGCCAGCAGCCGTCCCCGAGAAGACACTGAAGCTTTCTTT
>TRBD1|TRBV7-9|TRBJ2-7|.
CASSLRQGSSAQYF
TGTGCCAGCAGCTTACGACAGGGAAGTTCGGCGCAGTACTTC